The 10 T cell receptor beta chains below come from one sample, sequenced in a study of T cell repertoires in cytomegalovirus infection. Each CDR3 protein gets one entry after TCRdb re-called the reads with MiXCR. This sample has 150,000 to 200,000 distinct CDR3 sequences, with roughly 19% found just once. Sequenced sample: PBMCs. The receptors originated from a human donor in good health (CMV status not recorded). Some clones in this sample may be carry-over from other donors' samples.

The chain couples TRBV30 to TRBJ2-2, with 8 positions matching TRBD2. The germline gives CDR1 GTSNPN, CDR2 SVGIG (reference sequence). With V trimmed by 5 bases and J by 1 base, 6 bases remained unmatched. The CDR3 is 15 residues long. The CDR3 coding sequence is TGTGCCTGGGAGAGACGGGAGGGGAACACCGGGGAGCTGTTTTTT. It is translated as CAWERREGNTGELFF.

This chain uses TRBV14 with TRBJ2-1; possibly TRBD1 or TRBD2 for D (6 bases each). V was pared by 2 bases and J by 0 bases, with 17 bases between. The CDR3 is made up of 18 amino acids. The germline V gene has CDR1 SGHDN and CDR2 FVKESK. This CDR3 reads CASSQYREAGSSYNEQFF. In DNA, the CDR3 is TGTGCCAGCAGCCAATACAGGGAGGCGGGGAGCTCCTACAATGAGCAGTTCTTC.

This clonotype was seen a few times. J is TRBJ1-1 and V is TRBV12-3 or TRBV12-4; D gene ambiguous. Trimming took off 2 bases at V and 1 base at J, with 8 bases between the two ends. CDR3 size: 14 residues. CDR3 in amino acids: CASSLSDGNTEAFF. CDR3 bases: TGTGCCAGCAGTTTATCGGACGGGAACACTGAAGCTTTCTTT.

The chain combines TRBV7-9 with TRBJ1-2, with 9 bases identical to TRBD1. In germline, CDR1 is SEHNR, CDR2 FQNEAQ (reference sequence). Unmatched junction bases numbered 9, after V lost 5 bases and J lost 8 bases. This CDR3 comprises 14 residues. CDR3 sequence (DNA): TGTGCCAGCAGCCTCCCCGGGACAGGGTCCGGCTACACCTTC. Translating it yields CASSLPGTGSGYTF.

Ten or more counts support this clonotype. This rearrangement joins TRBV12-3 or TRBV12-4 to TRBJ2-1, with TRBD1 matching 9 bases. V lost 7 bases to trimming and J lost 5 bases; unmatched junction nucleotides: 12. CDR3 length equals 16 residues. For the CDR3, the DNA is TGTGCCAGCACCCTCAGGCGGGACAGGGTGCACAATGAGCAGTTCTTC. It translates to CASTLRRDRVHNEQFF.

This clonotype was counted between two and nine times. The chain combines TRBV18 with TRBJ1-1; no clear D gene. The length of the CDR3 is 15 residues. Trimming left V 1 base short and J 0 bases short, with 9 bases between. The V gene's germline CDR1 is KGHSH and CDR2 LQKENI. CDR3 sequence: CASSPQTSMNTEAFF. The CDR3 DNA follows: TGTGCCAGCTCACCACAGACGTCCATGAACACTGAAGCTTTCTTT.

The sample holds a few counts of this clonotype. V gene TRBV5-6 combines with J gene TRBJ2-3, with 8 bases aligning to TRBD2. Trimming took 0 bases from V and 1 from J; bases not matched to a gene: 7. CDR1 and CDR2 (germline): SGHDT, YYEEEE. The CDR3 runs to 17 residues. As DNA, the CDR3 is TGTGCCAGCAGCTTGGCCGGCCTGACTAGCGGCACAGATACGCAGTATTTT. Protein: CASSLAGLTSGTDTQYF.

The sample holds many counts of this clonotype. This chain connects TRBV7-2 to TRBJ2-2, with no clear D. Germline-derived CDR1 and CDR2 are SGHTA and FQGNSA. V dropped 3 bases and J dropped 2 bases, with 7 bases sitting between them. The CDR3 consists of 14 residues. The chain's CDR3 is CASSFSTNTGELFF. DNA of the CDR3: TGTGCCAGCAGCTTTAGCACTAACACCGGGGAGCTGTTTTTT.

Concerning this clonotype itself: This may arise from a read error, as a much more abundant clone is one base away. The chain recombines TRBV7-2 with TRBJ2-3; the D gene is possibly TRBD1 (6 bases). Looked up from germline, CDR1 is SGHTA and CDR2 is FQGNSA. CDR3 length: 17 amino acids. The CDR3 nucleotides are TGTGCCAGCAGCCTCGTTGGGGGCCTCGGAGGCACAGGTACGCAGTATTTT. It encodes CASSLVGGLGGTGTQYF.

V is TRBV6-2 or TRBV6-3 and J is TRBJ2-1; 13 bases are shared with TRBD2. The CDR3 spans 19 residues. The V gene's germline CDR1 is MNHEY and CDR2 SVGEGT. V shed 6 bases and J 0 bases; nucleotides not matched to a gene: 11. The CDR3 DNA reads as TGTGCCAGCAGGCAGGGACTAGCGGGACTTCTGCCCTCCTACAATGAGCAGTTCTTC. Amino acid sequence: CASRQGLAGLLPSYNEQFF.